This TCR beta chain was captured by sequencing in a study of blood T cell repertoires in COVID-19. V lost 5 bases and J lost 2; bases outside the gene matches: 4. This CDR3 spans 15 amino acids. Germline V gives CDR1 LNHDA, CDR2 SQIVND (reference sequence). Source study methods: Reference gene primer amplification gave nucleated cell count estimates. Measured with immunoSEQ multiplex PCR; TCRdb has only the in-frame clones, and not every one. That table furnishes V, J and clone size, whereas the DNA furnished D and trimming. The top ten hold approximately 10% of the sample, which has under 250,000 clones, about 85% seen once.

V usage is TRBV19 and J usage is TRBJ2-5; 11 bases line up with TRBD2. The TCR was taken from a young man who had recovered from COVID-19. Sample: PBMCs or T cells enriched from blood (not recorded which). The CDR3 DNA follows: TGTGCCAGTAGTCCGACTAGCGGGGAACAAGAGACCCAGTACTTC. The encoded protein is CASSPTSGEQETQYF.